The 5 T cell receptor beta chains below were found in one sample sequenced in a study of T cell repertoires in cytomegalovirus infection. These receptors are not linked to any known antigen. Via MiXCR, TCRdb re-called the reads, giving one row per CDR3 protein. The sample holds some 350,000 distinct CDR3 sequences, almost 30% seen once. The source was cultured PBMCs, collected from culture after CMV antigen stimulation. All receptors derive from a human donor in good health (CMV status not recorded). Some clones in this sample may be carry-over from other donors' samples.

The chain is built from TRBV19 and TRBJ2-1; TRBD1 aligns across 7 bases. CDR3 length equals 15 residues. J was trimmed by 7 bases and V by 3 bases; bases with no gene match: 9. Germline loops: CDR1 LNHDA, CDR2 SQIVND (reference sequence). The CDR3 loop reads CASSIQGVDRNEQFF. In DNA form, the CDR3 reads TGTGCCAGTAGTATCCAGGGGGTGGACCGAAATGAGCAGTTCTTC.

The CDR3 DNA reads as TGTGCCAGCAGCTTAGCGGGGAGGCACTACGAGCAGTACTTC. Translation gives CASSLAGRHYEQYF. The chain joins TRBV7-4 to TRBJ2-7; D might be TRBD2 (6 bases). With 0 bases removed from V and 3 bases from J, the gap between germline ends came to 9 bases. The germline gives CDR1 SGHVT, CDR2 SQSDAQ. CDR3 length: 14 residues.

This clonotype appeared a few times. This rearrangement joins TRBV7-9 to TRBJ2-3; 11 positions match TRBD2. Germline V lookup: CDR1 SEHNR, CDR2 FQNEAQ (reference sequence). The CDR3 is 17 residues long. Trimming at V came to 5 bases and at J to 6 bases, leaving 13 bases not matched to a gene. The DNA for the CDR3 is TGTGCCAGCAGCCCATCTGCTAGCGGGGGGATTTTGGATACGCAGTATTTT. The encoded protein is CASSPSASGGILDTQYF. The full variable domain, in which reference TRBV7-9 and TRBJ2-3 provide the parts outside the CDR3, is DTGVSQNPRHKITKRGQNVTFRCDPISEHNRLYWYRQTLGQGPEFLTYFQNEAQLEKSRLLSDRFSAERPKGSFSTLEIQRTEQGDSAMYLCASSPSASGGILDTQYFGPGTRLTVL.

The chain joins TRBV6-2 or TRBV6-3 to TRBJ1-2; D is undetermined. The CDR3 runs to 14 residues. Between the trimmed V and J ends, which lost 7 bases and 0 bases, there was a span of 12 bases. Germline lookup yields CDR1 MNHEY and CDR2 SVGEGT. DNA of the CDR3: TGTGCCAGCACCGACGGAATCGCTAACTATGGCTACACCTTC. The encoded protein is CASTDGIANYGYTF.

There are a few counts of this clonotype. The genes are TRBV11-2 and TRBJ1-3; D gene ambiguous. Deletions cut 2 bases from V and 0 bases from J, with 5 bases between. CDR1 is SGHAT, CDR2 FQNNGV, per germline. The CDR3 is 14 residues long. The CDR3 nucleotides read TGTGCCAGCAGCTTAAAGCACTCTGGAAACACCATATATTTT. Encoded protein: CASSLKHSGNTIYF.